The 22 T cell receptor beta chains in this list originate from one sample, sequenced in a study of cytomegalovirus exposure and HLA in healthy donors. The PCR contained 60 Vbeta and 13 Jbeta primers. Profiled with immunoSEQ multiplex PCR; TCRdb holds only in-frame clones, not every one. The sample consists of about 140,000 clones, roughly four fifths of them appearing once. Sequenced: PBMCs. The receptors shown here come from a woman aged 50 to 60 in good health and CMV-seropositive.

This chain joins TRBV4-2 and TRBJ2-7; 12 nucleotides line up with TRBD2. Trimming cost V 0 bases and J 0 bases; bases outside gene matches: 3. The CDR3 loop spans 17 amino acids. Germline values: CDR1 LGHNA, CDR2 YNFKEQ. The CDR3: CASSQELAGGISYEQYF. Written as DNA, the CDR3 is TGTGCCAGCAGCCAAGAACTAGCGGGGGGAATCTCCTACGAGCAGTACTTC.

The rearrangement uses TRBV6-5 and TRBJ2-7; D call uncertain. Germline V gene sequence: CDR1 MNHEY, CDR2 SVGAGI. There are 14 residues in the CDR3. V dropped 2 bases and J dropped 6 bases, with 14 bases sitting between them. The CDR3: CASSYSEAPLEQYF. The CDR3 DNA reads TGTGCCAGCAGTTACAGTGAAGCTCCTCTCGAGCAGTACTTC.

This rearrangement joins TRBV9 to TRBJ2-3; 10 bases fit TRBD1. From germline, CDR1 is SGDLS and CDR2 YYNGEE. V was clipped by 4 bases and J by 6 bases; unmatched bases: 8. The CDR3 is made up of 15 amino acids. The CDR3, as DNA: TGTGCCAGCAGCACAGGGACAGGGGCCACGGATACGCAGTATTTT. As protein: CASSTGTGATDTQYF.

The V gene is TRBV6-6, the J gene TRBJ2-7; the D is unclear. Trimming cost V 5 bases and J 4 bases, with 9 bases left between them. Germline V gives CDR1 MNHNY, CDR2 SVGAGI (reference sequence). This CDR3 has 12 amino acids. The CDR3 protein is CASSPQEYEQYF. Written as DNA, the CDR3 is TGTGCCAGCAGTCCTCAGGAATACGAGCAGTACTTC.

This clone was detected only a few times. The gene calls are TRBV9 and TRBJ2-2; TRBD2 might be the D (6 bases). Trimming pared 3 bases from V and 6 bases from J, leaving 15 bases between. This CDR3 contains 15 residues. Germline CDR1 SGDLS, CDR2 YYNGEE. The CDR3: CASSGRRGDPGELFF. In DNA, the CDR3 is TGTGCCAGCAGCGGTCGGCGGGGAGATCCCGGGGAGCTGTTTTTT.

V and J are TRBV2 and TRBJ1-2; the D is unclear. Germline V CDR1 and CDR2: SNHLY, FYNNEI. This CDR3 contains 11 residues. The germline V and J ends were trimmed by 8 bases and 8 bases, with 12 bases remaining between them. CDR3 amino acids: CASSIIEGYTF. The CDR3 nucleotides read TGTGCCAGCTCTATTATAGAAGGCTACACCTTC.

This chain joins TRBV2 and TRBJ2-3; D remains ambiguous. The V end was cut by 4 bases, the J end by 2 bases, with 13 bases between. This CDR3 contains 15 residues. The V gene's germline CDR1 is SNHLY and CDR2 FYNNEI. The CDR3 protein is CASSVLPGPTDTQYF. The CDR3 bases are TGTGCCAGCAGTGTTCTTCCGGGTCCCACAGATACGCAGTATTTT.

This chain connects TRBV7-8 to TRBJ2-7; D not certain. The ends were cut back, 5 bases at V and 5 bases at J, with 19 bases in the middle. The CDR3 covers 15 residues. Per the germline V gene, CDR1 is SGHVS and CDR2 is FQNEAQ. The CDR3 loop is CASSPRGLGLNEQYF. The CDR3 DNA is TGTGCCAGCAGCCCAAGAGGTCTGGGTTTGAACGAGCAGTACTTC. Looking up the rest from reference TRBV7-8 and TRBJ2-7 gives the full variable domain: GAGVSQSPRYKVAKRGQDVALRCDPISGHVSLFWYQQALGQGPEFLTYFQNEAQLDKSGLPSDRFFAERPEGSVSTLKIQRTQQEDSAVYLCASSPRGLGLNEQYFGPGTRLTVT.

The chain joins TRBV27 to TRBJ1-5, with a possible D match to TRBD1 (5 bases). Germline values: CDR1 MNHEY, CDR2 SMNVEV (reference sequence). The germline V and J ends were trimmed by 5 bases and 3 bases, with 14 bases remaining between them. The CDR3 is 15 residues long. The CDR3 bases are TGTGCCAGCAGTGAGTACACAGGTAACAATCAGCCCCAGCATTTT. Translated: CASSEYTGNNQPQHF.

V gene TRBV19 combines with J gene TRBJ1-2; D remains unclear. V gave up 5 bases and J gave up 6 bases, with 10 bases separating them. CDR1 and CDR2 (germline): LNHDA, SQIVND (reference sequence). The CDR3 sequence is 12 residues long. DNA for the CDR3: TGTGCCAGTAGTTACACCGGGGATGGCTACACCTTC. Residues: CASSYTGDGYTF.

The chain carries TRBV5-4 and TRBJ2-5, with TRBD2 identical over 7 bases. This CDR3 spans 15 amino acids. Trimming at V came to 4 bases and at J to 2 bases, leaving 8 bases not matched to a gene. Per the germline V gene, CDR1 is SGHNT and CDR2 is YYREEE (reference sequence). The DNA of the CDR3 is TGTGCCAGCAGCCAACTAGCGTATATTCAAGAGACCCAGTACTTC. Translating it yields CASSQLAYIQETQYF.

J is TRBJ2-2 and V is TRBV2; D ambiguous. The CDR3 length is 11 residues. CDR1 and CDR2 from the germline V gene are SNHLY and FYNNEI. The ends were cut back, 4 bases at V and 10 bases at J, with 7 bases in the middle. CDR3: CASSVPEELFF. CDR3 in DNA: TGTGCCAGCAGTGTACCAGAGGAGCTGTTTTTT.

The genes are TRBV28 and TRBJ1-1; no definite D call. CDR3 length: 16 residues. V was pared by 0 bases and J by 1 base, with 12 bases between. Germline CDR1 MDHEN, CDR2 SYDVKM. CDR3: CASSLWDLSGNTEAFF. CDR3 bases: TGTGCCAGCAGTTTATGGGACTTGTCAGGGAACACTGAAGCTTTCTTT.

The V gene is TRBV25-1, the J gene TRBJ2-4; 7 bases match TRBD1. The CDR3 has 14 amino acids. Unmatched junction bases numbered 7, after V lost 7 bases and J lost 4 bases. Germline CDR1 MGHDK, CDR2 SYGVNS. The chain's CDR3 is CASKPPGQKNIQYF. The DNA for the CDR3 is TGTGCCAGCAAACCCCCGGGACAGAAAAACATTCAGTACTTC. Using reference TRBV25-1 and TRBJ2-4 for the parts outside the CDR3, the full variable domain is EADIYQTPRYLVIGTGKKITLECSQTMGHDKMYWYQQDPGMELHLIHYSYGVNSTEKGDLSSESTVSRIRTEHFPLTLESARPSHTSQYLCASKPPGQKNIQYFGAGTRLSVL.

This clone was seen at least ten times. V usage is TRBV6-6 and J usage is TRBJ2-2, with TRBD2 as a possible D gene (7 bases). The V end was cut by 2 bases, the J end by 5 bases, with 12 bases between. CDR1 and CDR2 from the germline V gene are MNHNY and SVGAGI (reference sequence). The CDR3 extends over 15 amino acids. CDR3 loop: CASSYDGGTTGELFF. CDR3 nucleotide sequence: TGTGCCAGCAGTTACGACGGGGGGACAACCGGGGAGCTGTTTTTT.

This chain links TRBV28 with TRBJ1-5, with D maybe TRBD1 (5 bases). V was pared by 4 bases and J by 3 bases, with 16 bases between. Germline V gives CDR1 MDHEN, CDR2 SYDVKM. This CDR3 region has 16 residues. In nucleotides, the CDR3 is TGTGCCAGCAGTTCCATAATCGACAGAGACAATCAGCCCCAGCATTTT. It specifies CASSSIIDRDNQPQHF.

The chain has TRBV7-9 and TRBJ2-1; 9 positions match TRBD2. The CDR3 covers 15 residues. Trimming removed 3 bases from V and 9 bases from J; junction bases left unmatched: 9. Germline loops: CDR1 SEHNR, CDR2 FQNEAQ (reference sequence). The CDR3 protein is CASSFGRGGLSEQFF. CDR3 nucleotides: TGTGCCAGCAGCTTCGGGCGGGGGGGACTGAGTGAGCAGTTCTTC.

V is TRBV28 and J is TRBJ2-3; 11 bases are shared with TRBD2. CDR1 and CDR2 (germline): MDHEN, SYDVKM. Trimming cost V 5 bases and J 4 bases; bases outside gene matches: 5. This CDR3 contains 15 residues. This CDR3 is CASSRSGGGADTQYF. Here the CDR3 DNA reads TGTGCCAGCAGTCGTAGCGGGGGGGGAGCAGATACGCAGTATTTT.

This chain links TRBV18 with TRBJ2-5; D perhaps matches TRBD1 (5 bases). Deletions cut 4 bases from V and 1 base from J, with 13 bases between. CDR3 length equals 15 residues. Germline V gives CDR1 KGHSH, CDR2 LQKENI. CDR3 protein: CASSRGTGGQETQYF. The CDR3 region has the DNA TGTGCCAGCTCACGAGGTACAGGCGGCCAAGAGACCCAGTACTTC.

The chain has TRBV9 and TRBJ1-4; 9 bases align to TRBD1. The CDR3 runs 15 residues. Germline V gene lookup returns CDR1 SGDLS and CDR2 YYNGEE. V lost 0 bases and J lost 7; bases outside the gene matches: 4. CDR3 bases: TGTGCCAGCAGCGTAGAGGGGACAGGGTTTGAAAAACTGTTTTTT. This gives the protein CASSVEGTGFEKLFF. Using reference TRBV9 and TRBJ1-4 for the parts outside the CDR3, the full variable domain is DSGVTQTPKHLITATGQRVTLRCSPRSGDLSVYWYQQSLDQGLQFLIQYYNGEERAKGNILERFSAQQFPDLHSELNLSSLELGDSALYFCASSVEGTGFEKLFFGSGTQLSVL.

This chain connects TRBV19 to TRBJ1-6, with a weak D call TRBD1 (6 bases). Trimming left V 2 bases short and J 10 bases short, with 9 bases between. Germline V lookup: CDR1 LNHDA, CDR2 SQIVND (reference sequence). The CDR3 spans 13 residues. The CDR3 sequence: CASSIPGVSPLHF. CDR3 in DNA: TGTGCCAGTAGTATACCAGGGGTCTCACCCCTCCACTTT.

The sample holds one count of this clone. CDR3: CSVGGGPTGELFF. Here the CDR3 DNA reads TGCAGCGTTGGCGGGGGGCCGACCGGGGAGCTGTTTTTT. V usage is TRBV29-1 and J usage is TRBJ2-2; the match to TRBD2 covers 8 bases. CDR1 SQVTM and CDR2 ANQGSEA come from the germline V gene. This CDR3 is 13 amino acids long. Trimming at V came to 4 bases and at J to 5 bases, leaving 3 bases not matched to a gene.